A selection of T cell receptor beta chains follows, all from one sample in a study of identical twins. One entry per CDR3 protein results from TCRdb running MiXCR on the 5' RACE reads. The data show about 460,000 distinct CDR3 sequences, approximately 15% seen once. This sample also appeared in a second study, on yellow fever vaccine responses in identical twins.

The sample was CD4+ T cells sorted from blood. All receptors derive from a woman between 18 and 29 years old in good health. Both conserved end residues are part of each CDR3. D genes are given only for firm matches. The size field is filled for only some rows; it gives once, few, many or a size class.

v_gene: TRBV5-1
j_gene: TRBJ2-1
abundance: few
len: 16
d_gene: TRBD2
CDR3aa: CASSHASGNPYNEQFF
CDR3nt: TGCGCCAGCAGTCATGCTAGCGGAAATCCCTACAATGAGCAGTTCTTC

v_gene: TRBV3-1
j_gene: TRBJ2-1
abundance: many
len: 12
d_gene: -
CDR3aa: CASSQRNNEQFF
CDR3nt: TGTGCCAGCAGCCAACGCAACAATGAGCAGTTCTTC

v_gene: TRBV28
j_gene: TRBJ1-1
abundance: few
len: 14
d_gene: -
CDR3aa: CASRYGPANTEAFF
CDR3nt: TGTGCCAGCAGATACGGACCGGCTAACACTGAAGCTTTCTTT

v_gene: TRBV10-1
j_gene: TRBJ2-7
abundance: -
len: 14
d_gene: TRBD1
CDR3aa: CASSNGTGGYEQYF
CDR3nt: TGCGCCAGCAGTAATGGGACAGGGGGCTACGAGCAGTACTTC

v_gene: TRBV5-6
j_gene: TRBJ2-1
abundance: -
len: 11
d_gene: -
CDR3aa: CASGAGYEQFF
CDR3nt: TGTGCCAGCGGCGCAGGGTACGAGCAGTTCTTC

v_gene: TRBV10-3
j_gene: TRBJ2-3
abundance: few
len: 17
d_gene: -
CDR3aa: CAISENRGRGGTDTQYF
CDR3nt: TGTGCCATCAGTGAGAATCGTGGCAGGGGAGGCACAGATACGCAGTATTTT

v_gene: TRBV21-1
j_gene: TRBJ2-7
abundance: -
len: 12
d_gene: -
CDR3aa: CASGPAYYEQYF
CDR3nt: TGTGCCAGTGGTCCCGCCTACTACGAGCAGTACTTC

v_gene: TRBV7-8
j_gene: TRBJ2-1
abundance: few
len: 14
d_gene: -
CDR3aa: CASSRLSSYNEQFF
CDR3nt: TGTGCCAGCAGCCGGCTGAGCTCCTACAATGAGCAGTTCTTC

v_gene: TRBV3-1
j_gene: TRBJ2-5
abundance: few
len: 15
d_gene: TRBD2
CDR3aa: CASGKRPAGEETQYF
CDR3nt: TGTGCCAGCGGAAAGCGGCCAGCGGGGGAAGAGACCCAGTACTTC

v_gene: TRBV7-2
j_gene: TRBJ2-5
abundance: few
len: 13
d_gene: -
CDR3aa: CASSRSTAETQYF
CDR3nt: TGTGCCAGCAGTAGGTCCACAGCGGAGACCCAGTACTTC

v_gene: TRBV3-1
j_gene: TRBJ1-6
abundance: -
len: 15
d_gene: -
CDR3aa: CASSPRGGEHSPLHF
CDR3nt: TGTGCCAGCAGCCCTCGAGGAGGGGAGCATTCACCCCTCCACTTT

v_gene: TRBV10-3
j_gene: TRBJ2-5
abundance: -
len: 15
d_gene: -
CDR3aa: CAISERGDSQETQYF
CDR3nt: TGTGCCATCAGTGAGCGCGGCGACAGCCAAGAGACCCAGTACTTC

v_gene: TRBV28
j_gene: TRBJ2-7
abundance: -
len: 16
d_gene: TRBD1
CDR3aa: CASIRGPGQGSYEQYF
CDR3nt: TGTGCCAGCATCAGGGGACCGGGACAGGGGTCCTACGAGCAGTACTTC

v_gene: TRBV28
j_gene: TRBJ1-2
abundance: few
len: 14
d_gene: TRBD1
CDR3aa: CASRRQGADYGYTF
CDR3nt: TGTGCCAGCAGGCGACAGGGGGCGGACTATGGCTACACCTTC

v_gene: TRBV7-6
j_gene: TRBJ1-3
abundance: -
len: 15
d_gene: -
CDR3aa: CASSSPRSSGNTIYF
CDR3nt: TGTGCCAGCAGCTCACCTCGGAGCTCTGGAAACACCATATATTTT

v_gene: TRBV27
j_gene: TRBJ2-7
abundance: -
len: 16
d_gene: TRBD2
CDR3aa: CASSLRERGGGYEQYF
CDR3nt: TGTGCCAGCAGTTTAAGGGAGCGGGGGGGCGGCTACGAGCAGTACTTC

v_gene: TRBV3-1
j_gene: TRBJ2-6
abundance: few
len: 14
d_gene: -
CDR3aa: CASSQTRGANVLTF
CDR3nt: TGTGCCAGCAGCCAGACCCGTGGGGCCAACGTCCTGACTTTC

v_gene: TRBV7-4
j_gene: TRBJ2-5
abundance: once
len: 14
d_gene: -
CDR3aa: CASSFGGCAETQYF
CDR3nt: TGTGCCAGCAGCTTTGGGGGGTGTGCGGAGACCCAGTACTTC

v_gene: TRBV5-6
j_gene: TRBJ2-3
abundance: few
len: 15
d_gene: -
CDR3aa: CASSLVSGGKDTQYF
CDR3nt: TGTGCCAGCAGCTTGGTTTCGGGGGGCAAAGATACGCAGTATTTT

v_gene: TRBV28
j_gene: TRBJ1-6
abundance: few
len: 15
d_gene: -
CDR3aa: CASNLGGVPNSPLHF
CDR3nt: TGTGCCAGCAATCTGGGGGGGGTCCCTAATTCACCCCTCCACTTT

v_gene: TRBV5-1
j_gene: TRBJ2-3
abundance: -
len: 15
d_gene: TRBD2
CDR3aa: CASSLKLAGTDTQYF
CDR3nt: TGCGCCAGCAGCTTGAAACTAGCGGGCACAGATACGCAGTATTTT

v_gene: TRBV18
j_gene: TRBJ1-1
abundance: few
len: 12
d_gene: -
CDR3aa: CASSPMNTEAFF
CDR3nt: TGTGCCAGCTCACCAATGAACACTGAAGCTTTCTTT

v_gene: TRBV12-3/TRBV12-4
j_gene: TRBJ2-7
abundance: few
len: 15
d_gene: TRBD2
CDR3aa: CASKGPAAGEEEQYF
CDR3nt: TGTGCCAGCAAGGGCCCAGCGGCGGGAGAGGAGGAGCAGTACTTC

v_gene: TRBV9
j_gene: TRBJ2-5
abundance: few
len: 13
d_gene: -
CDR3aa: CASSVGQKETQYF
CDR3nt: TGTGCCAGCAGCGTAGGACAGAAAGAGACCCAGTACTTC

v_gene: TRBV28
j_gene: TRBJ2-1
abundance: many
len: 13
d_gene: TRBD1
CDR3aa: CASRKPGQGSRFF
CDR3nt: TGTGCCAGCAGGAAACCGGGACAGGGTAGCCGGTTCTTC

v_gene: TRBV9
j_gene: TRBJ2-2
abundance: few
len: 16
d_gene: -
CDR3aa: CASSVAPRGGTGELFF
CDR3nt: TGTGCCAGCAGCGTAGCTCCGCGGGGAGGCACCGGGGAGCTGTTTTTT

v_gene: TRBV9
j_gene: TRBJ2-2
abundance: -
len: 16
d_gene: -
CDR3aa: CASSVVPDSNTGELFF
CDR3nt: TGTGCCAGCAGCGTAGTTCCGGACAGTAACACCGGGGAGCTGTTTTTT

v_gene: TRBV12-3/TRBV12-4
j_gene: TRBJ2-2
abundance: many
len: 13
d_gene: -
CDR3aa: CASSLVVAGELFF
CDR3nt: TGTGCCAGCAGTTTAGTTGTTGCCGGGGAGCTGTTTTTT

v_gene: TRBV5-5
j_gene: TRBJ2-4
abundance: -
len: 14
d_gene: -
CDR3aa: CASSLAGPGDIQYF
CDR3nt: TGTGCCAGCAGCTTGGCAGGTCCCGGGGACATTCAGTACTTC

v_gene: TRBV5-1
j_gene: TRBJ2-3
abundance: few
len: 14
d_gene: -
CDR3aa: CASSLAAGAYTQYF
CDR3nt: TGCGCCAGCAGCTTGGCCGCAGGGGCTTATACGCAGTATTTT

v_gene: TRBV24-1
j_gene: TRBJ2-7
abundance: few
len: 15
d_gene: TRBD1
CDR3aa: CATSEGGQGSYEQYF
CDR3nt: TGTGCCACCAGCGAGGGGGGACAGGGCTCCTACGAGCAGTACTTC

v_gene: TRBV2
j_gene: TRBJ2-2
abundance: -
len: 13
d_gene: -
CDR3aa: CASRLQGPGELFF
CDR3nt: TGTGCCAGCAGATTACAGGGACCCGGGGAGCTGTTTTTT

v_gene: TRBV19
j_gene: TRBJ2-2
abundance: many
len: 15
d_gene: TRBD2
CDR3aa: CASSTLAGVDGELFF
CDR3nt: TGTGCCAGTAGTACCCTAGCGGGAGTTGACGGGGAGCTGTTTTTT

v_gene: TRBV29-1
j_gene: TRBJ1-5
abundance: -
len: 13
d_gene: -
CDR3aa: CSVGNSTYQPQHF
CDR3nt: TGCAGCGTTGGGAACTCCACCTATCAGCCCCAGCATTTT

v_gene: TRBV25-1
j_gene: TRBJ2-1
abundance: -
len: 14
d_gene: -
CDR3aa: CASSGGRVINEQFF
CDR3nt: TGTGCCAGCAGTGGCGGCCGAGTTATCAATGAGCAGTTCTTC

v_gene: TRBV7-3
j_gene: TRBJ1-2
abundance: few
len: 12
d_gene: TRBD1
CDR3aa: CASNFRGRGYTF
CDR3nt: TGTGCCAGCAACTTCAGGGGGCGAGGCTACACCTTC

v_gene: TRBV29-1
j_gene: TRBJ2-1
abundance: -
len: 11
d_gene: -
CDR3aa: CSVEDRSLQFF
CDR3nt: TGCAGCGTTGAAGATCGATCACTGCAGTTCTTC

v_gene: TRBV3-1
j_gene: TRBJ1-1
abundance: -
len: 14
d_gene: -
CDR3aa: CASSQEGGSIRAFF
CDR3nt: TGTGCCAGCAGCCAAGAGGGGGGATCGATTCGAGCTTTCTTT

v_gene: TRBV7-9
j_gene: TRBJ1-1
abundance: -
len: 14
d_gene: -
CDR3aa: CASSLGTENTEAFF
CDR3nt: TGTGCCAGCAGCTTAGGGACAGAGAACACTGAAGCTTTCTTT

v_gene: TRBV4-1
j_gene: TRBJ2-5
abundance: few
len: 16
d_gene: -
CDR3aa: CASSQVNQQGRETQYF
CDR3nt: TGCGCCAGCAGCCAAGTTAACCAACAGGGACGAGAGACCCAGTACTTC

v_gene: TRBV29-1
j_gene: TRBJ2-1
abundance: many
len: 13
d_gene: TRBD2
CDR3aa: CSVEEGGMNEQFF
CDR3nt: TGCAGCGTTGAGGAGGGAGGGATGAATGAGCAGTTCTTC

v_gene: TRBV19
j_gene: TRBJ1-4
abundance: -
len: 16
d_gene: -
CDR3aa: CATNPAGFGGFEKLFF
CDR3nt: TGTGCCACCAACCCTGCCGGTTTTGGGGGCTTTGAAAAACTGTTTTTT

v_gene: TRBV27
j_gene: TRBJ2-2
abundance: few
len: 15
d_gene: TRBD1
CDR3aa: CASSRDRGNTGELFF
CDR3nt: TGTGCCAGCAGTCGGGACAGGGGGAACACCGGGGAGCTGTTTTTT

v_gene: TRBV7-8
j_gene: TRBJ1-1
abundance: few
len: 16
d_gene: -
CDR3aa: CASSPRVGSSNTEAFF
CDR3nt: TGTGCCAGCAGCCCGCGGGTAGGTTCGTCGAACACTGAAGCTTTCTTT

v_gene: TRBV6-1
j_gene: TRBJ1-5
abundance: few
len: 12
d_gene: -
CDR3aa: CASSEVGQPQHF
CDR3nt: TGTGCCAGCAGTGAAGTGGGGCAGCCCCAGCATTTT

v_gene: TRBV5-1
j_gene: TRBJ2-2
abundance: few
len: 15
d_gene: -
CDR3aa: CASRRDTTNAGELFF
CDR3nt: TGCGCCAGCAGACGGGACACGACAAATGCCGGGGAGCTGTTTTTT

v_gene: TRBV7-2
j_gene: TRBJ2-4
abundance: few
len: 17
d_gene: -
CDR3aa: CASSLYISFDRKNIQYF
CDR3nt: TGTGCCAGCAGCTTATATATATCGTTCGACAGGAAAAACATTCAGTACTTC

v_gene: TRBV5-1
j_gene: TRBJ1-2
abundance: -
len: 17
d_gene: -
CDR3aa: CASSLQPRSDRTYGYTF
CDR3nt: TGCGCCAGCAGCTTACAACCCCGGTCGGACAGAACCTATGGCTACACCTTC

v_gene: TRBV18
j_gene: TRBJ2-3
abundance: -
len: 19
d_gene: TRBD2
CDR3aa: CASSPTGLAGARRVDTQYF
CDR3nt: TGTGCCAGCTCCCCCACCGGACTAGCGGGGGCCAGGCGGGTAGATACGCAGTATTTT

v_gene: TRBV5-6
j_gene: TRBJ2-4
abundance: -
len: 15
d_gene: -
CDR3aa: CASSPTQGGGSIQYF
CDR3nt: TGTGCCAGCAGCCCTACCCAGGGGGGAGGTAGCATTCAGTACTTC

v_gene: TRBV27
j_gene: TRBJ2-3
abundance: many
len: 13
d_gene: -
CDR3aa: CASSLSTGDTQYF
CDR3nt: TGTGCCAGCAGTTTATCCACCGGGGATACGCAGTATTTT

v_gene: TRBV10-3
j_gene: TRBJ2-7
abundance: few
len: 15
d_gene: -
CDR3aa: CAISESLGRTYEQYF
CDR3nt: TGTGCCATCAGTGAGTCGTTGGGGCGCACCTACGAGCAGTACTTC

v_gene: TRBV7-9
j_gene: TRBJ2-7
abundance: many
len: 12
d_gene: TRBD1
CDR3aa: CASSSRTGKEHF
CDR3nt: TGTGCCAGCAGCTCCCGGACAGGGAAAGAGCACTTC